This T cell receptor beta chain stems from a study of blood T cells in healthy people across ages. This CDR3 is 13 amino acids long. Deletions cut 5 bases from V and 5 bases from J, with 11 bases between. For this clonotype: A much larger clone is a single base away; this may be a read error.

A second roughly 7 to 12 cycle PCR used barcoded and J-beta primers. Unique molecular identifiers of 12 random nucleotides labeled each cDNA. Sequencing recovered at least 3 million CDR3-containing paired-end reads from each sample. TCRdb reanalysed the 5' RACE reads using MiXCR and keeps one entry per CDR3 protein. Of hundreds of thousands of distinct CDR3 sequences in the sample, 35% to 40% were seen once. The chain combines TRBV12-3 or TRBV12-4 with TRBJ2-3; D gene ambiguous. The specimen sequenced was blood. This TCR was sampled from a man between 18 and 35 years old in good health. The CDR3: CASSTVRRDTQYF. DNA for the CDR3: TGTGCCAGCAGTACGGTCAGGAGAGATACGCAGTATTTT.